The rows below give T cell receptor beta chains drawn from one sample of a study of T cells in narcolepsy. Sequenced by immunoSEQ multiplex PCR; TCRdb stores in-frame clones only, minus some. The sample lists about 24,000 clones; approximately 80% were seen once. The sequenced material came from memory (CD45RA-) CD4+ T cells from blood. The origin of the receptors is a human donor in good health. CDR3s include the opening cysteine and the closing phenylalanine or tryptophan. A D gene is named only where the DNA matches it firmly. Only part of the rows carry a size: once, few, many, or a class if the clone is expanded.

cdr3_nt cdr3_aa cdr3_length j_call v_call d_call clone_size
TGTGCCAGTAGTATTAGGGGACAGGGGGCAGACGGCTACACCTTC CASSIRGQGADGYTF 15 TRBJ1-2 TRBV19 TRBD1 NA
TGCGCCAGCAGCTTGGACACCTCTGGAAACACCATATATTTT CASSLDTSGNTIYF 14 TRBJ1-3 TRBV5-1 NA NA
TGTGCCAGCAGCTCGGTAACTAATGAAAAACTGTTTTTT CASSSVTNEKLFF 13 TRBJ1-4 TRBV7-9 NA NA
TGTGCCAGCATCACCATCGGGGACGGTGGCTACACCTTC CASITIGDGGYTF 13 TRBJ1-2 TRBV6-1 NA NA
TGTGCCAGCTCACCGTACTCGCGGTACGAGCAGTACTTC CASSPYSRYEQYF 13 TRBJ2-7 TRBV18 NA NA
TGCGCCAGCAGCCTCAGGACTAGCGGGGGGTATGACAAAAACATTCAGTACTTC CASSLRTSGGYDKNIQYF 18 TRBJ2-4 TRBV4-1 TRBD2 NA
TGTGCCAGCAGCCTCTACCTCTACAATGAGCAGTTCTTC CASSLYLYNEQFF 13 TRBJ2-1 TRBV14 NA NA
TGTGCCAGCAGCTTATCCGGTACGTCTTACAATGAGCAGTTCTTC CASSLSGTSYNEQFF 15 TRBJ2-1 TRBV11-3 NA NA
TGTGCCAGCAGTTTATCGGCGGGGAGAAGGGGCTACACCTTC CASSLSAGRRGYTF 14 TRBJ1-2 TRBV27 NA NA
TGTGCCAGCAGCTTAGGCCCCCTGACAGATACGCAGTATTTT CASSLGPLTDTQYF 14 TRBJ2-3 TRBV7-8 NA NA
TGCAGCGTTTGGATGAATGAGCAGTTCTTC CSVWMNEQFF 10 TRBJ2-1 TRBV29-1 NA NA
TGTGCAAGTCGCTCCCAAATGAAGACAGGGTCGCAGTTCTTC CASRSQMKTGSQFF 14 TRBJ2-1 TRBV12-2 NA NA
TGTGCCAGCAGCTTAGGGGCACGTTCGAACACCGGGGAGCTGTTTTTT CASSLGARSNTGELFF 16 TRBJ2-2 TRBV7-2 NA NA
TGTGCCAGTAGCAACTACGGACAGGGAAATGAAAAACTGTTTTTT CASSNYGQGNEKLFF 15 TRBJ1-4 TRBV19 TRBD1 NA
TGTGCCAGCAGGGACAGGGGACAGACTGAAGCTTTCTTT CASRDRGQTEAFF 13 TRBJ1-1 TRBV6-5 TRBD1 NA
TGTGCCAGTAGTTCTCCCGGGAGCTATGGCTACACCTTC CASSSPGSYGYTF 13 TRBJ1-2 TRBV19 NA NA
TGTGCCAGCAGCTTTGGGGAAGCGGACACTGAAGCTTTCTTT CASSFGEADTEAFF 14 TRBJ1-1 TRBV5-6 NA NA
TGTGCCAGCAGCGTAGCTGCTAGCGTAGTATCCTACAATGAGCAGTTCTTC CASSVAASVVSYNEQFF 17 TRBJ2-1 TRBV9 NA NA
TGTGCCAGCGGCCGGGGGCACTCCAACACTGAAGCTTTCTTT CASGRGHSNTEAFF 14 TRBJ1-1 TRBV9 NA NA
TGTGCCAGCAGCCCGTCGACAGGGCCGAACACTGAAGCTTTCTTT CASSPSTGPNTEAFF 15 TRBJ1-1 TRBV7-9 TRBD1 NA
TGTGCCAGCAGCGGGTTGGAATCTAGCACAGATACGCAGTATTTT CASSGLESSTDTQYF 15 TRBJ2-3 TRBV2 NA once
TGTGCCAGTAGCATAACGACAGGGGTCAGCACTGAAGCTTTCTTT CASSITTGVSTEAFF 15 TRBJ1-1 TRBV19 TRBD1 once
TGTGCCAGCAGCTACAAGGGAGAGGGGCAGCCCCAGCATTTT CASSYKGEGQPQHF 14 TRBJ1-5 TRBV7-2 NA NA
TGTGCCAGCACCCCTGGGACCGGACCCCTCCACTTT CASTPGTGPLHF 12 TRBJ1-6 TRBV6-1 NA medium-sized
TGTGCCAGCAGCCCATCGGGGGCAGTGGTTGAGACCCAGTACTTC CASSPSGAVVETQYF 15 TRBJ2-5 TRBV11-2 NA NA
TGCGCCAGCAGCCAAGAGTTCCGGGGGCTAAATAATTCACCCCTCCACTTT CASSQEFRGLNNSPLHF 17 TRBJ1-6 TRBV4-3 NA NA
TGTGCCAGCAGCCTACAAGGGGGTCAGCCCCAGCATTTT CASSLQGGQPQHF 13 TRBJ1-5 TRBV7-3 NA few
TGTGCCAGCAGCTTAGCCGGAATCTATGGAAACACCATATATTTT CASSLAGIYGNTIYF 15 TRBJ1-3 TRBV13 NA NA
TGCGCCAGCAGCCAAGAATTACCCGGGAACTATGGCTACACCTTC CASSQELPGNYGYTF 15 TRBJ1-2 TRBV4-3 NA NA
TGTGCCAGCAGCACACGGACCCCTTGGGGCTACAATGAGCAGTTCTTC CASSTRTPWGYNEQFF 16 TRBJ2-1 TRBV7-9 NA NA
TGCGCCAGCAGCTTGGAGGCTCAGAGGCATGAGCAGTTCTTC CASSLEAQRHEQFF 14 TRBJ2-1 TRBV5-1 NA NA
TGTGCCACCAGCAGAGATAGGGCAGGGGTTGAGCAGTTCTTC CATSRDRAGVEQFF 14 TRBJ2-1 TRBV15 NA NA
TGTGCCAGCAGCTTTACCAGACAGGGTAGTTACGAGCAGTACTTC CASSFTRQGSYEQYF 15 TRBJ2-7 TRBV7-9 TRBD1 NA
TGTGCCAGCAGCCCGGGTACAGGGGGTCATTACGAGCAGTACTTC CASSPGTGGHYEQYF 15 TRBJ2-7 TRBV5-4 TRBD1 NA
TGTGCCAGCAGTCTGACAGGGAAGGGGAATTCACCCCTCCACTTT CASSLTGKGNSPLHF 15 TRBJ1-6 TRBV27 TRBD1 NA
TGTGCGAGTCGCGGGGGGGCCGAGACCGGGGAGCTGTTTTTT CASRGGAETGELFF 14 TRBJ2-2 TRBV10-3 TRBD2 NA
TGTGCCAGTAGTATGAGGCAGGGGAACACCGGGGAGCTGTTTTTT CASSMRQGNTGELFF 15 TRBJ2-2 TRBV19 NA NA
TGTGCCAGCAGCCAGACGGGGGGCCTTACAGATACGCAGTATTTT CASSQTGGLTDTQYF 15 TRBJ2-3 TRBV4-2 NA once
TGTGCCAGCAGAGACCAGCGCTCTAGCACAGATACGCAGTATTTT CASRDQRSSTDTQYF 15 TRBJ2-3 TRBV5-4 NA NA
TGTGCCAGCTCACCACCTGGCCTGGGACAGCCCGGGGAGACCCAGTACTTC CASSPPGLGQPGETQYF 17 TRBJ2-5 TRBV18 TRBD1 NA
TGTGCCAGCAGCCATCGCGGGGGTGAGACCCAGTACTTC CASSHRGGETQYF 13 TRBJ2-5 TRBV7-6 TRBD2 NA
TGTGCCAGCAGCCCCCTGGGACAGGACTATGGCTACACCTTC CASSPLGQDYGYTF 14 TRBJ1-2 TRBV4-2 TRBD1 NA
TGTGCCAGCAGCCCTCAACGGACACAACAAGAGACCCAGTACTTC CASSPQRTQQETQYF 15 TRBJ2-5 TRBV7-8 NA few
TGTGCCAGCAGCCCCCTAGCGCTTTACGAGCAGTACTTC CASSPLALYEQYF 13 TRBJ2-7 TRBV5-5 NA NA
TGCGCCAGCAGAGGATCCCTAGCCACAGATACGCAGTATTTT CASRGSLATDTQYF 14 TRBJ2-3 TRBV4-1 NA NA
TGTGCCAGTAGCCGACTAGCGGGGACAGCGAACACCGGGGAGCTGTTTTTT CASSRLAGTANTGELFF 17 TRBJ2-2 TRBV19 TRBD2 NA
TGTGCCATCAGCCTTGGACTAGATGTGGAGACCCAGTACTTC CAISLGLDVETQYF 14 TRBJ2-5 TRBV10-3 TRBD2 NA
TGCAGTGCTCATCAGGGATGGAAGGCTTTCTTT CSAHQGWKAFF 11 TRBJ1-1 TRBV20-1 NA once
TGTGCCAGCAGCGCGGAAGGGCACCCCTCTGGAAACACCATATATTTT CASSAEGHPSGNTIYF 16 TRBJ1-3 TRBV9 NA NA